Included here is one TCR beta chain sequence, with context. This CDR3 has 13 amino acids. Between the trimmed V and J ends, which lost 0 bases and 0 bases, there was a span of 3 bases. Germline lookup yields CDR1 SGHRS and CDR2 YFSETQ. PCR used 60 Vbeta primers and 13 Jbeta primers. The method was immunoSEQ multiplex PCR; TCRdb's version includes in-frame clones alone and lacks a portion of them. Among about 110,000 clones listed, roughly 75% were seen once. The sample comes from a study of cytomegalovirus exposure and HLA in healthy donors. The specimen sequenced was PBMCs. The chain couples TRBV5-1 to TRBJ1-2; D is unclear. The clonotype originates from a man aged 35 to 55 in good health and CMV-seronegative. CDR3 sequence: CASSLDTNYGYTF. The CDR3 DNA reads TGCGCCAGCAGCTTGGACACTAACTATGGCTACACCTTC.